This T cell receptor (beta chain) was retrieved from a study of cytomegalovirus exposure and HLA in healthy donors. Study results and limitations: According to an earlier analysis, most TCR beta V segments yielded productive rearrangements about 87% or about 30% of the time.

To note about this clone: Its antigen is as yet unknown.

The PCR was carried out with 60 Vbeta primers and 13 Jbeta primers. Sequencing used immunoSEQ multiplex PCR; TCRdb keeps in-frame clones, though not all of them. The repertoire has 110,000 to 150,000 clones, 75% of them found once; the top ten carry about 7%. Sequenced sample: PBMCs. The sequence was collected from a man under 40 in good health and CMV-seronegative.

The CDR3 here is CASSQDTSRFYGYTF. The CDR3 nucleotides are TGTGCCAGCAGCCAAGACACCAGCAGATTCTATGGCTACACCTTC. The chain has TRBV6-5 and TRBJ1-2, with D unresolved. Germline lookup yields CDR1 MNHEY and CDR2 SVGAGI. The CDR3 extends over 15 amino acids. V was pared by 6 bases and J by 4 bases, with 18 bases between.